What follows are 32 T cell receptor beta chains derived from one specimen sequenced in a study of T cells in Graves' hyperthyroidism and ophthalmopathy. The source material, RNA transcripts, was used to amplify TCR beta CDR3 regions. A first-round RT-PCR of the TCR CDR3 used the HTBI primer set. TCRdb recomputed calls from the multiplex PCR reads with MiXCR, one row per CDR3 protein. Altogether around 620,000 distinct CDR3 sequences are present, 46% being singletons, with the ten largest covering 15% to 20%. Sample: peripheral blood or thyroid tissue (not recorded which). The receptors come from an adult woman with Graves' disease, either hyperthyroidism or ophthalmopathy (not recorded which).

This clonotype was seen repeatedly, ten times or more. The chain employs TRBV4-1 and TRBJ2-7; 8 positions agree with TRBD1. V lost 2 bases to trimming and J lost 5 bases; unmatched junction nucleotides: 5. Germline V lookup: CDR1 MGHRA, CDR2 YSYEKL. This CDR3 comprises 14 residues. The CDR3 reads CASSQIAGGDEQYF. CDR3 DNA sequence: TGCGCCAGCAGCCAAATCGCAGGGGGCGACGAGCAGTACTTC.

This clonotype was seen at least ten times. The chain joins TRBV2 to TRBJ1-1; D is undetermined. V was shortened by 3 bases and J by 6 bases, with 8 bases between the two germline ends. Germline V gene data show CDR1 as SNHLY and CDR2 as FYNNEI. CDR3 length: 12 amino acids. The CDR3 DNA reads as TGTGCCAGCAGTGATCGCCACCCTGAAGCTTTCTTT. It yields the protein CASSDRHPEAFF. The full variable domain, in which reference TRBV2 and TRBJ1-1 provide the parts outside the CDR3, is EPEVTQTPSHQVTQMGQEVILRCVPISNHLYFYWYRQILGQKVEFLVSFYNNEISEKSEIFDDQFSVERPDGSNFTLKIRSTKLEDSAMYFCASSDRHPEAFFGQGTRLTVV.

The chain links TRBV15 to TRBJ1-5, with unresolved D. V shed 2 bases and J shed 7 bases, with 9 bases lying between them. CDR1 is LNHNV and CDR2 is YYDKDF in the germline V gene (reference sequence). This CDR3 has 13 amino acids. The CDR3 DNA is TGTGCCACCAGCAGACAACCTGGCCAGCCCCAGCATTTT. It codes for CATSRQPGQPQHF.

This clonotype occurred a few times. The gene calls are TRBV15 and TRBJ1-3; the D is unclear. This CDR3 has 14 residues. The V and J ends lost 5 bases and 1 base respectively, with 9 bases between them. Germline V gives CDR1 LNHNV, CDR2 YYDKDF (reference sequence). The CDR3 spells CATSLSLSGNTIYF. In DNA, the CDR3 is TGTGCCACCAGCCTCAGTCTGTCTGGAAACACCATATATTTT.

This clonotype showed up many times. The chain uses TRBV7-9 and TRBJ2-5; D gene ambiguous. V was cut by 8 bases and J by 1 base, with 14 bases left in between. Germline CDR1 and CDR2: SEHNR and FQNEAQ (reference sequence). The CDR3 has 14 amino acids. The chain's CDR3 is CASRSTARQETQYF. The DNA of the CDR3 is TGTGCCAGCCGCTCCACTGCCCGCCAAGAGACCCAGTACTTC. Filled out from reference TRBV7-9 and TRBJ2-5, the complete variable domain reads DTGVSQNPRHKITKRGQNVTFRCDPISEHNRLYWYRQTLGQGPEFLTYFQNEAQLEKSRLLSDRFSAERPKGSFSTLEIQRTEQGDSAMYLCASRSTARQETQYFGPGTRLLVL.

Worth noting for this clonotype: One junction end does not reproduce the germline sequence, and a read error may be involved. The rearrangement joins TRBV7-9 to TRBJ2-7; 12 bases match TRBD2. The germline CDR1 and CDR2 sequences are SEHNR and FQNEAQ (reference sequence). CDR3 size: 15 residues. CDR3 DNA sequence: TGCGCCAGCAGCCCAGGACTAGCGGGACTCGACGAGCAGTACTTC. Translated: CASSPGLAGLDEQYF.

The rearrangement uses TRBV19 and TRBJ1-1; D may be TRBD1 (6 bases). The germline V gene has CDR1 LNHDA and CDR2 SQIVND (reference sequence). The CDR3 extends over 14 amino acids. V lost 7 bases to trimming and J lost 6 bases, with 18 bases between them. In DNA form, the CDR3 reads TGTGCCAGTAAGGAAAACCGGGACATAGCTGAAGCTTTCTTT. It yields the protein CASKENRDIAEAFF.

The rearrangement uses TRBV10-2 and TRBJ2-5; TRBD2 aligns across 7 bases. Trimming took 9 bases from V and 9 from J; bases not matched to a gene: 7. CDR3 length: 11 amino acids. In germline, CDR1 is WSHSY, CDR2 SAAADI. CDR3: CASLAVEAQYF. The CDR3 nucleotides read TGCGCCAGTCTAGCGGTTGAGGCCCAGTACTTC.

This clonotype has at least ten counts. The chain uses TRBV11-2 and TRBJ1-4; 9 nucleotides align to TRBD1. Germline loops: CDR1 SGHAT, CDR2 FQNNGV. The CDR3 length is 15 residues. V trimming: 4 bases; J trimming: 6 bases; junction bases outside the gene matches: 6. CDR3 residues: CASSSGTGIDEKLFF. CDR3 bases: TGTGCCAGCAGCTCAGGGACAGGGATAGATGAAAAACTGTTTTTT.

This clonotype was recorded once. V and J are TRBV3-1 and TRBJ2-7; D might be TRBD1 or TRBD2, each matching 6 bases. In germline, CDR1 is LGHDT, CDR2 YNNKEL (reference sequence). V dropped 2 bases and J dropped 2 bases, with 19 bases sitting between them. The length of the CDR3 is 17 residues. In DNA form, the CDR3 reads TGTGCCAGCAGCCAAAAGGGGGGCCTGGGAAGCCCCTACGAGCAGTACTTC. Protein: CASSQKGGLGSPYEQYF.

This clonotype was counted only a few times. The rearrangement uses TRBV27 and TRBJ2-7, with 9 bases that match TRBD2. V shed 8 bases and J 3 bases; nucleotides not matched to a gene: 8. The CDR3 is made up of 14 amino acids. Germline V gene lookup returns CDR1 MNHEY and CDR2 SMNVEV (reference sequence). The DNA for the CDR3 is TGTGCCAGCGGGGTCCAAGCGGGAGGCTACGAGCAGTACTTC. Protein: CASGVQAGGYEQYF.

This clonotype has a single count. The junction shows a germline mismatch at one end, possibly a read error. This sequence joins TRBV2 and TRBJ1-1; D gene ambiguous. From germline, CDR1 is SNHLY and CDR2 FYNNEI. CDR3 size: 12 residues. CDR3 DNA sequence: TGTGCCAGCAGTCGAGGTTACACTGAAGCCTTCTTT. This translates into CASSRGYTEAFF. Using reference TRBV2 and TRBJ1-1 for the parts outside the CDR3, the full variable domain is EPEVTQTPSHQVTQMGQEVILRCVPISNHLYFYWYRQILGQKVEFLVSFYNNEISEKSEIFDDQFSVERPDGSNFTLKIRSTKLEDSAMYFCASSRGYTEAFFGQGTRLTVV.

This clonotype was seen repeatedly, ten times or more. The rearrangement joins TRBV7-2 to TRBJ2-3; 9 bases align to TRBD2. The CDR3 sequence is 15 residues long. V lost 5 bases to trimming and J lost 2 bases; unmatched junction nucleotides: 5. Germline V CDR1 and CDR2: SGHTA, FQGNSA. The CDR3 here is CASSKAGGATDTQYF. In DNA, the CDR3 is TGTGCCAGCAGCAAAGCGGGAGGCGCCACAGATACGCAGTATTTT.

This clonotype occurred many times. V and J are TRBV5-1 and TRBJ1-1; 7 bases fit TRBD1. J lost 10 bases, V lost 7 bases, and 16 bases had no gene match. The germline V gene encodes CDR1 SGHRS and CDR2 YFSETQ. CDR3 size: 14 residues. CDR3 nucleotide sequence: TGCGCCAGCGGCAGAGGGACAGACCGAATGATAGCTTTCTTT. This translates into CASGRGTDRMIAFF.

This chain joins TRBV9 and TRBJ1-4, with a weak D call TRBD1 (5 bases). Deletions cut 4 bases from V and 4 bases from J, with 11 bases between. There are 14 residues in the CDR3. CDR1 is SGDLS, CDR2 YYNGEE, per germline. The CDR3 DNA sequence: TGTGCCAGCAGCCCGAACAGGCTTAATGAAAAACTGTTTTTT. Translated, it gives CASSPNRLNEKLFF.

This clonotype was seen many times. The chain is built from TRBV30 and TRBJ1-5; D possibly corresponds to TRBD1 (6 bases). Trimming took off 0 bases at V and 1 base at J, with 10 bases between the two ends. This CDR3 has 15 amino acids. CDR1 is GTSNPN and CDR2 is SVGIG in the germline V gene (reference sequence). The DNA of the CDR3 is TGTGCCTGGAGTGTGGGACACGTGAGCAATCAGCCCCAGCATTTT. Amino acids: CAWSVGHVSNQPQHF.

The chain is built from TRBV24-1 and TRBJ2-5; D possibly matches TRBD1 or TRBD2 (5 bases each). The CDR3 extends over 15 amino acids. The germline V gene encodes CDR1 KGHDR and CDR2 SFDVKD. The V gene lost 1 base and the J gene lost 3 bases, with 11 bases spanning the gap. The CDR3 coding sequence is TGTGCCACCAGTGATTTTCTCGGGGCCAAAGAGACCCAGTACTTC. The encoded protein is CATSDFLGAKETQYF.

This clonotype was seen at least ten times. The genes are TRBV7-2 and TRBJ1-5; the match to TRBD1 covers 10 bases. The length of the CDR3 is 16 residues. The germline V gene has CDR1 SGHTA and CDR2 FQGNSA. V shed 5 bases and J 5 bases; nucleotides not matched to a gene: 9. This CDR3 is CASSQGATGGDQPQHF. In nucleotides, the CDR3 is TGTGCCAGCAGCCAGGGGGCGACAGGGGGCGATCAGCCCCAGCATTTT.

There are a few counts of this clonotype. The genes are TRBV3-1 and TRBJ2-6; D ambiguous. Between the trimmed V and J ends, which lost 4 bases and 0 bases, there was a span of 7 bases. The CDR3 spans 15 residues. The germline gives CDR1 LGHDT, CDR2 YNNKEL (reference sequence). The CDR3 DNA follows: TGTGCCAGCAGCCCGCCTCACTCTGGGGCCAACGTCCTGACTTTC. Translating it yields CASSPPHSGANVLTF.

The chain links TRBV7-3 to TRBJ1-6, with D unresolved. The germline V gene has CDR1 SGHTA and CDR2 FQGTGA. V shed 0 bases and J shed 13 bases, with 10 bases lying between them. The CDR3 runs to 13 residues. The CDR3, as DNA: TGTGCCAGCAGCTTAACGGGGAATCAGCCCCTCCACTTT. Its translation: CASSLTGNQPLHF.

The CDR3 DNA follows: TGCAGTGCTGGACGCATGAATCAGCCCCAGCATTTT. As protein: CSAGRMNQPQHF. The genes are TRBV20-1 and TRBJ1-5; D gene ambiguous. The length of the CDR3 is 12 residues. The germline gives CDR1 DFQATT, CDR2 SNEGSKA (reference sequence). The germline V and J ends were trimmed by 5 bases and 4 bases, with 9 bases remaining between them.

The chain joins TRBV19 to TRBJ1-4; D is unclear. The CDR3 runs 14 residues. Germline V gene sequence: CDR1 LNHDA, CDR2 SQIVND (reference sequence). Between the trimmed V and J ends, which lost 7 bases and 0 bases, there was a span of 9 bases. For the CDR3, the DNA is TGTGCCAGTACCAGGACGCCAACTAATGAAAAACTGTTTTTT. This sequence encodes CASTRTPTNEKLFF.

The chain has TRBV12-3 or TRBV12-4 and TRBJ1-5; D is unclear. Trimming shortened V by 5 bases and J by 11 bases, and 7 bases separated the two germline ends. CDR3 length: 10 amino acids. The CDR3 nucleotides are TGTGCCAGCAGTGAAGGAGCCCAGCATTTT. Its protein is CASSEGAQHF.

The chain employs TRBV7-9 and TRBJ2-5; the D gene is possibly TRBD2 (6 bases). The end of the DNA fits TRBJ2-1 better, so the J call may be wrong. CDR1 and CDR2 (germline): SEHNR, FQNEAQ (reference sequence). CDR3 length: 13 amino acids. CDR3 sequence reads: CASSSGLTTEQFF. The CDR3 nucleotides read TGTGCCAGCAGCTCAGGACTAACCACCGAGCAGTTCTTC.

J is TRBJ1-1 and V is TRBV12-5; D perhaps matches TRBD1 (5 bases). Deletions cut 5 bases from V and 5 bases from J, with 15 bases between. Per the germline V gene, CDR1 is LGHNT and CDR2 is FRNRAP. There are 14 residues in the CDR3. The CDR3, as DNA: TGTGCTAGTGGTCCGGGGGTAGGGTTTACTGAAGCTTTCTTT. This codes for CASGPGVGFTEAFF. Drawing the rest from reference TRBV12-5 and TRBJ1-1, the complete variable domain is DARVTQTPRHKVTEMGQEVTMRCQPILGHNTVFWYRQTMMQGLELLAYFRNRAPLDDSGMPKDRFSAEMPDATLATLKIQPSEPRDSAVYFCASGPGVGFTEAFFGQGTRLTVV.

This clonotype occurred many times. The genes are TRBV6-5 and TRBJ1-2; D perhaps matches TRBD1 (6 bases). Looked up from germline, CDR1 is MNHEY and CDR2 is SVGAGI. Between the trimmed V and J ends, which lost 2 bases and 0 bases, there was a span of 16 bases. This CDR3 comprises 17 residues. CDR3 sequence: CASSYLDQTGANYGYTF. The CDR3 DNA sequence: TGTGCCAGCAGTTACCTAGACCAGACAGGCGCTAACTATGGCTACACCTTC.

There are many counts of this clonotype. This sequence joins TRBV6-2 or TRBV6-3 and TRBJ1-5; D gene ambiguous. Trimming left V 2 bases short and J 5 bases short, with 7 bases between. This CDR3 comprises 13 residues. Germline V gene lookup returns CDR1 MNHEY and CDR2 SVGEGT. The CDR3 sequence is CASSYQRDQPQHF. DNA of the CDR3: TGTGCCAGCAGTTACCAGAGGGATCAGCCCCAGCATTTT.

The chain recombines TRBV5-1 with TRBJ2-2; perhaps D is TRBD1 or TRBD2 (5 bases each). V gave up 2 bases and J gave up 0 bases, with 11 bases separating them. CDR1 is SGHRS, CDR2 YFSETQ, per germline. The CDR3 sequence is 16 residues long. The DNA for the CDR3 is TGCGCCAGCAGCTTTTCCGGGACCTCGAACACCGGGGAGCTGTTTTTT. This translates into CASSFSGTSNTGELFF.

This clonotype was detected many times. The V gene is TRBV7-2, the J gene TRBJ1-4, with 7 bases matching TRBD1. This CDR3 region has 15 residues. V lost 3 bases, J lost 12 bases, and 13 bases stayed unmatched. Germline CDR1 reads SGHTA; CDR2 reads FQGNSA. For the CDR3, the DNA is TGTGCCAGCAGCTTCGGGACAGTCGGCCTGGGGGAACTGTTTTTT. Translating it yields CASSFGTVGLGELFF.

The rearrangement joins TRBV29-1 to TRBJ1-4; D is perhaps TRBD1 (6 bases). Germline CDR1 is SQVTM and CDR2 is ANQGSEA. This CDR3 has 14 residues. The V end lost 5 bases, the J end lost 8 bases, and 18 bases lay between the germline ends. CDR3 sequence: CSVPHTGFNEKLFF. In DNA form, the CDR3 reads TGCAGCGTTCCTCATACAGGGTTTAACGAAAAACTGTTTTTT.

This clonotype has more than one count but fewer than ten. This sequence joins TRBV5-1 and TRBJ2-6, with D maybe TRBD1 (7 bases). The CDR3 consists of 18 residues. Germline lookup yields CDR1 SGHRS and CDR2 YFSETQ. Trimming took 0 bases from V and 3 from J, leaving 16 bases between them. CDR3 DNA: TGCGCCAGCAGCTTGGACCCTGGACAGGACTATGGGGCCAACGTCCTGACTTTC. Translation gives CASSLDPGQDYGANVLTF.

The chain uses TRBV5-1 and TRBJ2-7, with TRBD2 matching 7 bases. Losses at the gene ends were 0 bases for V and 5 bases for J; bases not matched to a gene: 5. Per germline, CDR1 SGHRS and CDR2 YFSETQ. The CDR3 sequence is 14 residues long. CDR3 bases: TGCGCCAGCAGCTTGGACCCTACTAGCGACGAGCAGTACTTC. Amino acid sequence: CASSLDPTSDEQYF.